A selection of T cell receptor beta chains follows, all from one sample in a study of blood T cell repertoires in COVID-19. Data came from immunoSEQ multiplex PCR; TCRdb stores just in-frame clones and leaves some out. In the table there are 170,000 or so clones, more than 75% of which are singletons. Sequencing was carried out using peripheral blood. The receptors shown here come from a man aged 35-49 years with active or convalescent COVID-19. CDR3s include the opening cysteine and the closing phenylalanine or tryptophan. The D gene is left open where the match is weak. Part of the rows lack a size; the others show once, few, many or a class for expanded clones.

j_gene	len	v_gene	d_gene	abundance	CDR3nt	CDR3aa
TRBJ1-2	14	TRBV11-3	TRBD1	-	TGTGCCAGCAGCCGATCCCGGACAGGCGATGGCTACACCTTC	CASSRSRTGDGYTF
TRBJ1-2	15	TRBV14	-	-	TGTGCCAGCAGCGATGAATTGCAGGGCAACTATGGCTACACCTTC	CASSDELQGNYGYTF
TRBJ1-2	13	TRBV15	-	-	TGTGCCACCAGCCATACAGGGACCCCTGGCTACACCTTC	CATSHTGTPGYTF
TRBJ1-1	15	TRBV6-5	-	-	TGTGCCAGCAGCCACACGGAGCTCGGGGACACTGAAGCTTTCTTT	CASSHTELGDTEAFF
TRBJ1-1	14	TRBV25-1	-	few	TGTGCCAGCAGTGAAACGGGGGGTAGATCTGAAGCTTTCTTT	CASSETGGRSEAFF
TRBJ2-3	16	TRBV4-1	TRBD2	-	TGCGCCAGCAGCTTTCCCTTGCGGGGGGGCCCAGATACGCAGTATTTT	CASSFPLRGGPDTQYF
TRBJ2-3	14	TRBV28	TRBD2	-	TGTGCCAGCAGTTTGAGCGGGGGGATAGATACGCAGTATTTT	CASSLSGGIDTQYF
TRBJ1-4	15	TRBV5-1	TRBD1	-	TGCGCCAGCAGCCCCACTTCAGGGGGCGGAGAAAAACTGTTTTTT	CASSPTSGGGEKLFF
TRBJ1-5	14	TRBV30	-	-	TGTGCCTGGAACGGTGGGGAGACCCATCAGCCCCAGCATTTT	CAWNGGETHQPQHF
TRBJ1-4	14	TRBV11-2	TRBD1	-	TGTGCCAGCAGCTTAGGGGGACAGGGTGAAAAACTGTTTTTT	CASSLGGQGEKLFF
TRBJ1-4	13	TRBV5-6	-	-	TGTGCCAGCAGCCCCGGGATTCGGGAAAAACTGTTTTTT	CASSPGIREKLFF
TRBJ1-1	14	TRBV29-1	-	-	TGCAGCGTTCTAAGGACCAGGGGATACACTGAAGCTTTCTTT	CSVLRTRGYTEAFF
TRBJ2-2	17	TRBV25-1	TRBD1	once	TGTGCCAGCAGTTCAACCCCGGGACAGGGGATTATCGGGGAGCTGTTTTTT	CASSSTPGQGIIGELFF
TRBJ2-7	15	TRBV2	TRBD2	few	TGTGCCAGCAGTGAAGAGCGGGGGCCCACCTACGAGCAGTACTTC	CASSEERGPTYEQYF
TRBJ1-1	11	TRBV29-1	TRBD1	-	TGCAGCGGGGCGGACAGGGGAGAAGCTTTCTTT	CSGADRGEAFF
TRBJ1-1	10	TRBV6-5	-	-	TGTGCCAGCATGAGCACTGAAGCTTTCTTT	CASMSTEAFF
TRBJ2-7	13	TRBV6-6	-	-	TGTGCCAGCAGCCCAACAGGGCTCAACGAGCAGTACTTC	CASSPTGLNEQYF
TRBJ1-1	18	TRBV10-2	TRBD1	few	TGCGCCAGCAGTGAAGGGGGCAGGGAGGTAATCGGGAACACTGAAGCTTTCTTT	CASSEGGREVIGNTEAFF
TRBJ2-7	14	TRBV5-8	TRBD1	-	TGTGCCAGCAGCTCAAGACAGGGGGTCTACGAGCAGTACTTC	CASSSRQGVYEQYF
TRBJ1-3	16	TRBV13	TRBD1	-	TGTGCCAGCAGCTCCGACAGGGAGAGCTCTGGAAACACCATATATTTT	CASSSDRESSGNTIYF
TRBJ2-2	13	TRBV19	-	once	TGTGCCGCCGCCCCAGTTAACACCGGGGAGCTGTTTTTT	CAAAPVNTGELFF
TRBJ2-3	16	TRBV30	TRBD2	-	TGTGCCTGGAGTGGGCTAGCGGGGGCCCGCACAGATACGCAGTATTTT	CAWSGLAGARTDTQYF
TRBJ1-6	14	TRBV6-5	TRBD1	-	TGTGCCAGCATTGGGACAGGGGGTAATTCACCCCTCCACTTT	CASIGTGGNSPLHF
TRBJ2-2	16	TRBV19	TRBD2	-	TGTGCCAGTAGTATGCGGGGGGGATTAAACACCGGGGAGCTGTTTTTT	CASSMRGGLNTGELFF
TRBJ2-7	15	TRBV6-5	TRBD1	-	TGTGCCAGCAGTCTCCAATCGGACAGGGGCCACGAGCAGTACTTC	CASSLQSDRGHEQYF
TRBJ2-1	12	TRBV10-2	-	once	TGCGCCAGCAGCCCAGGTTTCAATGAGCAGTTCTTC	CASSPGFNEQFF
TRBJ2-3	16	TRBV5-6	-	-	TGTGCCAGCAGCTTGGGTCCAGGGGTCACCACAGATACGCAGTATTTT	CASSLGPGVTTDTQYF
TRBJ2-3	14	TRBV19	-	-	TGTGCCAGTAGTATCGGTACTCGCACAGATACGCAGTATTTT	CASSIGTRTDTQYF
TRBJ1-1	16	TRBV15	TRBD1	-	TGTGCCACCAGCAAAGGACAGGGCTACGGAAGACTTGAAGCTTTCTTT	CATSKGQGYGRLEAFF
TRBJ2-7	16	TRBV18	TRBD1	-	TGTGCCAGCTCACGGTCCGGGACAGGGCTTAGCTACGAGCAGTACTTC	CASSRSGTGLSYEQYF
TRBJ1-2	12	TRBV2	-	-	TGTGCCAGCAGTCCGGGGAACTATGGCTACACCTTC	CASSPGNYGYTF
TRBJ2-1	18	TRBV4-1	TRBD2	-	TGCGCCAGCAGCCCTCAACGCTTGGGACTAGGGTGGTACGAGGGGCAGTTCTTC	CASSPQRLGLGWYEGQFF
TRBJ2-1	14	TRBV27	-	-	TGTGCCAGCAGGGTAAACAGGGACTACAATGAGCAGTTCTTC	CASRVNRDYNEQFF
TRBJ2-7	16	TRBV6-1	TRBD1	-	TGTGCCAGCAGTGACATTCCCGGGACAGGGGTCCACGAGCAGTACTTC	CASSDIPGTGVHEQYF
TRBJ2-5	17	TRBV9	TRBD2	-	TGTGCCAGCAGCGTAGGAATAGCGGGGGGGTACCAAGAGACCCAGTACTTC	CASSVGIAGGYQETQYF
TRBJ1-1	14	TRBV6-6	TRBD1	few	TGTGCCAGCAGTTACACAGGGGGCTATACTGAAGCTTTCTTT	CASSYTGGYTEAFF
TRBJ1-5	16	TRBV4-1	-	-	TGCGCCAGCAGCCAAGAATGGGTTCGGGGGGACCAGCCCCAGCATTTT	CASSQEWVRGDQPQHF
TRBJ1-6	14	TRBV6-6	-	-	TGTGCCAGCAAACCACAGGGCTCTAATTCACCCCTCCACTTT	CASKPQGSNSPLHF
TRBJ2-5	16	TRBV28	-	-	TGTGCCAGCAGTTTAATGGCTACCCGGGGCCAAGAGACCCAGTACTTC	CASSLMATRGQETQYF
TRBJ1-4	14	TRBV19	TRBD1	-	TGTGCCAGTAGGTCGGACAGGGCCGGTGAAAAACTGTTTTTT	CASRSDRAGEKLFF
TRBJ2-5	15	TRBV7-7	-	-	TGTGCTAGCAGCTTACAGGTCGGCCCCCTTGAGACCCAGTACTTC	CASSLQVGPLETQYF
TRBJ1-2	14	TRBV7-9	TRBD1	-	TGTGCCAGCAGCTTGTCCTCAGGGGGAAATGGCTACACCTTC	CASSLSSGGNGYTF
TRBJ1-4	14	TRBV18	TRBD1	once	TGTGCCAGCTCACCGAGGCAGGGGGATGAAAAACTGTTTTTT	CASSPRQGDEKLFF
TRBJ1-2	15	TRBV18	-	-	TGTGCCAGCTCACCTGGCCCCAGGTCTGACTATGGCTACACCTTC	CASSPGPRSDYGYTF
TRBJ1-5	13	TRBV7-9	TRBD1	-	TGTGCCAGCAGCCTGGGACAGGGCCAGCCCCAGCATTTT	CASSLGQGQPQHF
TRBJ1-2	12	TRBV7-2	TRBD1	-	TGTGCCAGCAGCTCCGGGACAGGGATTAGCACCTTC	CASSSGTGISTF
TRBJ2-3	16	TRBV4-1	TRBD2	-	TGCGCCAGCAGCCCCTGGACTAGCGGGGGGACGGGTACGCAGTATTTT	CASSPWTSGGTGTQYF
TRBJ2-1	15	TRBV7-2	-	once	TGTGCCAGCAGCTTAGGGCCCCAGGGGGGTGGGGAGCAGTTCTTC	CASSLGPQGGGEQFF
TRBJ1-4	15	TRBV4-2	TRBD1	-	TGTGCCAGCAGCCGAGAGGACAGGGGTGATGAAAAACTGTTTTTT	CASSREDRGDEKLFF
TRBJ2-1	15	TRBV5-4	TRBD2	-	TGTGCCAGCAGCTTGGGCGGGGGGGCCTACAATGAGCAGTTCTTC	CASSLGGGAYNEQFF
TRBJ2-7	12	TRBV6-1	-	once	TGTGCCAGCAGTGAACACCGGGGAGAGCAGTACTTC	CASSEHRGEQYF
TRBJ1-2	12	TRBV28	-	-	TGTGCCAGCAGTTTAGGAGGCTATGGCTACACCTTC	CASSLGGYGYTF
TRBJ2-3	15	TRBV5-1	TRBD1	-	TGCGCCAGCAGCGCTGGACAGGGTGGAACAGATACGCAGTATTTT	CASSAGQGGTDTQYF